A single sample is the source of the 6 T cell receptor beta chains below, sequenced in a study of human T cells and chemical hapten exposure. The time point is: pre-sensitization, week 0. Regarding treatment: therapeutic diphenylcyclopropenone sensitization with weekly scalp DPC. MiXCR, applied by TCRdb to the RACE reads, yields one record per CDR3 protein. The data contain some 250,000 distinct CDR3 sequences, roughly 7.7% of them singletons. The sample was whole blood, taken in connection with sensitization to the hapten diphenylcyclopropenone (DPC). These TCRs come from a man between 18 and 29 years old with alopecia areata. Some clones in this sample may be carry-over from other donors' samples.

This chain connects TRBV14 to TRBJ2-3; D unresolved. The germline CDR1 and CDR2 sequences are SGHDN and FVKESK. The V and J ends lost 4 bases and 2 bases respectively, with 10 bases between them. The CDR3 consists of 14 residues. CDR3 bases: TGTGCCAGCAGCCTGTACTTGTTCACAGATACGCAGTATTTT. Residues: CASSLYLFTDTQYF.

The chain is built from TRBV7-8 and TRBJ1-1; D gene uncertain. The ends were cut back, 4 bases at V and 10 bases at J, with 16 bases in the middle. Germline values: CDR1 SGHVS, CDR2 FQNEAQ. This CDR3 comprises 13 residues. CDR3 sequence: CASSYIPGSGAFF. CDR3 in DNA: TGTGCCAGCAGCTACATACCCGGTTCCGGAGCTTTCTTT.

The chain employs TRBV28 and TRBJ1-1; D ambiguous. The germline V and J ends were trimmed by 6 bases and 6 bases, with 17 bases remaining between them. Germline-derived CDR1 and CDR2 are MDHEN and SYDVKM. The CDR3 is 14 amino acids. DNA of the CDR3: TGTGCCAGCAGCTCCCCGGACCTTGGGGCTGAAGCTTTCTTT. It is translated as CASSSPDLGAEAFF. Combining the CDR3 with reference TRBV28 and TRBJ1-1 gives the whole variable domain DVKVTQSSRYLVKRTGEKVFLECVQDMDHENMFWYRQDPGLGLRLIYFSYDVKMKEKGDIPEGYSVSREKKERFSLILESASTNQTSMYLCASSSPDLGAEAFFGQGTRLTVV.

A few counts support this clonotype. This chain joins TRBV6-5 and TRBJ2-7, with D tentatively TRBD1 (5 bases). The germline CDR1 and CDR2 sequences are MNHEY and SVGAGI. This CDR3 contains 15 residues. V was clipped by 5 bases and J by 5 bases, with 19 bases between them. CDR3 region: CASSQWGEGPHEQYF. CDR3 coding DNA: TGTGCCAGCAGTCAATGGGGCGAAGGACCCCACGAGCAGTACTTC.

In its sample, this clonotype was seen a few times. The rearrangement links TRBV7-9 to TRBJ1-1; 9 nucleotides match TRBD1. CDR3 size: 15 residues. CDR1 and CDR2 (germline): SEHNR, FQNEAQ (reference sequence). With V trimmed by 0 bases and J by 5 bases, 4 bases remained unmatched. Here the CDR3 reads CASSLARTGETEAFF. The CDR3 nucleotides read TGTGCCAGCAGCTTAGCGAGGACAGGGGAAACTGAAGCTTTCTTT.

At least ten counts were recorded for this clonotype. The J gene is TRBJ1-1, the V gene TRBV5-1, with D possibly matching TRBD1 (6 bases). Looked up from germline, CDR1 is SGHRS and CDR2 is YFSETQ. CDR3 length: 14 amino acids. V was clipped by 1 base and J by 5 bases, with 12 bases between them. In DNA, the CDR3 is TGCGCCAGCAGCTTGAACAGGGTTGGTACTGAAGCTTTCTTT. Protein: CASSLNRVGTEAFF.